The T cell receptor (beta chain) under discussion was sequenced for a study of blood T cell repertoires in COVID-19. Clones were read by immunoSEQ multiplex PCR, and TCRdb kept only the in-frame ones, dropping some. Seen here are roughly 180,000 clones, roughly 80% observed once, and the top ten hold approximately 4.7%. Germline V gives CDR1 SGHRS, CDR2 YFSETQ. After removal of 3 bases from V and 5 bases from J, the junction contained 6 bases not matched to a gene. The length of the CDR3 is 14 residues. The J gene is TRBJ2-3, the V gene TRBV5-1; 7 nucleotides align to TRBD2. Sequences were obtained from PBMCs or T cells enriched from blood (not recorded which). The origin of this receptor is a woman in her forties or fifties who had recovered from COVID-19. CDR3 residues: CASSSWTRIDTQYF. In DNA, the CDR3 is TGCGCCAGCAGCTCATGGACTAGAATAGATACGCAGTATTTT.